The clone carrying this T cell receptor (beta chain) was observed at least ten times. Its antigen is unidentified. These data come from a study of T cells in Graves' hyperthyroidism and ophthalmopathy. Patients showing uncontrolled infection, other autoimmune disease, pregnancy or lactation were ineligible. Fresh peripheral blood, 10 ml, was the source of the PBMCs. Notes on the study in general: Appearing also in blood were most of the thyroid clonotypes expanded above 0.001.

RNA transcripts were the template for amplifying TCR beta CDR3 regions. HTBI primers were employed in a first-round RT-PCR of the TCR CDR3. TCRdb itself ran the multiplex PCR reads through MiXCR, one entry per CDR3 protein. The sample lists more than 350,000 distinct CDR3 sequences, roughly 15% occurring once. Germline CDR1 is LNHNV and CDR2 is YYDKDF (reference sequence). This CDR3 region has 18 residues. V lost 7 bases, J lost 3 bases, and 18 bases stayed unmatched. The sample taken for sequencing was blood. The receptor was isolated from a woman in her sixties with Graves' ophthalmopathy. The V call is TRBV15, the J call TRBJ1-2; 9 bases agree with TRBD1. CDR3 sequence: CATKHSIFRDRADYGYTF. CDR3 nucleotides: TGTGCCACCAAACATTCCATTTTCCGGGACAGGGCGGACTATGGCTACACCTTC.